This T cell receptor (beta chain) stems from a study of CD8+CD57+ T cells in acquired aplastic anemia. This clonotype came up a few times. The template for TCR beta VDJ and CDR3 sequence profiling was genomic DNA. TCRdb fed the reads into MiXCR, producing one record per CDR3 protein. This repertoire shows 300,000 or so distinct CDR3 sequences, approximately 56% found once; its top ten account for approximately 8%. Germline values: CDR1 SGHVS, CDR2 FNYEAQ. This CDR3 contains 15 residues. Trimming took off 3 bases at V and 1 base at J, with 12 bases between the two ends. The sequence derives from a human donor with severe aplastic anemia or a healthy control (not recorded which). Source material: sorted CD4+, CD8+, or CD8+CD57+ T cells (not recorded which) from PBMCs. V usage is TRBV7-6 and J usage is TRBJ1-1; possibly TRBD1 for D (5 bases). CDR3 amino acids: CASSLASQGNTEAFF. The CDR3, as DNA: TGTGCCAGCAGCTTGGCGTCGCAGGGGAACACTGAAGCTTTCTTT.